Following are 15 T cell receptor beta chains from one sample sequenced in a study of lymphopenia after photon versus proton radiotherapy. Assay: immunoSEQ multiplex PCR; the TCRdb copy retains only in-frame clones and omits some. The sample carries tens of thousands of clones, 80% to 95% recorded once. The sample consisted of peripheral blood, taken from a patient treated with photon-based radiotherapy. The receptor set was obtained from a man in his 60s with cholangiocarcinoma.

The chain joins TRBV5-6 to TRBJ2-7, with D tentatively TRBD1 or TRBD2 (6 bases each). Germline V gives CDR1 SGHDT, CDR2 YYEEEE. V shed 2 bases and J shed 2 bases, with 17 bases lying between them. The CDR3 consists of 16 residues. In DNA form, the CDR3 reads TGTGCCAGCAGCTTAAAAGGGGGGCTCCCCCCCTACGAGCAGTACTTC. This translates into CASSLKGGLPPYEQYF. Together with reference TRBV5-6 and TRBJ2-7, the CDR3 gives the full variable domain: DAGVTQSPTHLIKTRGQQVTLRCSPKSGHDTVSWYQQALGQGPQFIFQYYEEEERQRGNFPDRFSGHQFPNYSSELNVNALLLGDSALYLCASSLKGGLPPYEQYFGPGTRLTVT.

This rearrangement joins TRBV27 to TRBJ2-3, with TRBD1 as a possible D gene (6 bases). Trimming stripped 5 bases from V and 3 bases from J, with 21 bases between. CDR3 size: 17 residues. The germline gives CDR1 MNHEY, CDR2 SMNVEV (reference sequence). The CDR3, as DNA: TGTGCCAGCAGTCTACCGAAAGACAGGTTCTCTACAGATACGCAGTATTTT. Translation gives CASSLPKDRFSTDTQYF.

The chain carries TRBV10-3 and TRBJ2-2, with unresolved D. V dropped 4 bases and J dropped 1 base, with 13 bases sitting between them. Germline assignment: CDR1 ENHRY and CDR2 SYGVKD. The CDR3 loop spans 16 amino acids. The CDR3 here is CAISGYDQRNTGELFF. As DNA, the CDR3 is TGTGCCATCAGTGGGTACGATCAGCGGAACACCGGGGAGCTGTTTTTT.

The gene calls are TRBV19 and TRBJ1-1; 10 bases agree with TRBD1. There are 16 residues in the CDR3. V was pared by 6 bases and J by 1 base, with 8 bases of the junction left unmatched. The V gene's germline CDR1 is LNHDA and CDR2 SQIVND (reference sequence). The CDR3 DNA follows: TGTGCCAGTAGCAGGACAGGGGGACGGGGGAACACTGAAGCTTTCTTT. Translation gives CASSRTGGRGNTEAFF.

Remarks on this clone: It is unclear where the CDR3 begins or ends on the DNA, so no DNA is shown, and the CDR3 is as TCRdb lists it. This chain uses TRBV28 with TRBJ2-6; TRBD1 is the table's D call and was not checked against the DNA. The V gene's germline CDR1 is MDHEN and CDR2 SYDVKM. The CDR3 extends over 19 residues, inclusive of both ends. CDR3 sequence reads: CASSFLAGGDFAGANVLTF.

This clone showed up just once. The chain has TRBV6-6 and TRBJ2-3; TRBD1 agrees at 9 bases. The V gene's germline CDR1 is MNHNY and CDR2 SVGAGI (reference sequence). CDR3 length equals 16 residues. V dropped 6 bases and J dropped 4; count of bases not matched to a gene: 11. The CDR3 coding sequence is TGTGCCAGCAGAAGCCCGGGACAGGGATACCCAGATACGCAGTATTTT. This codes for CASRSPGQGYPDTQYF.

This chain uses TRBV20-1 with TRBJ2-2; D not certain. The V end lost 6 bases, the J end lost 5 bases, and 7 bases lay between the germline ends. This CDR3 has 11 amino acids. Germline V CDR1 and CDR2: DFQATT, SNEGSKA (reference sequence). This chain's CDR3 is CSARRTGELFF. Written as DNA, the CDR3 is TGCAGTGCGAGACGGACCGGGGAGCTGTTTTTT.

J is TRBJ1-5 and V is TRBV2, with D perhaps matching TRBD1 (6 bases). Trimming cost V 6 bases and J 2 bases, with 17 bases left between them. The CDR3 loop spans 16 amino acids. Looked up from germline, CDR1 is SNHLY and CDR2 is FYNNEI. The DNA for the CDR3 is TGTGCCAGCAGGGAAAAACAGGGTGGAGGCAATCAGCCCCAGCATTTT. It encodes CASREKQGGGNQPQHF.

V gene TRBV6-5 combines with J gene TRBJ2-1; D unresolved. CDR1 is MNHEY and CDR2 is SVGAGI in the germline V gene. Trimming left V 4 bases short and J 0 bases short, with 13 bases between. The CDR3 totals 16 residues. The CDR3 loop is CASSSQRYRSYNEQFF. Written as DNA, the CDR3 is TGTGCCAGCAGTTCCCAGAGATATCGCTCCTACAATGAGCAGTTCTTC.

This clone was seen a handful of times. The chain recombines TRBV11-3 with TRBJ1-6; no firm D call. CDR1 SGHNT and CDR2 YENEEA come from the germline V gene. V was pared by 4 bases and J by 5 bases, with 9 bases between. The CDR3 is 14 residues long. CDR3 region: CASSYRTDNSPLHF. The CDR3 nucleotides are TGTGCCAGCAGCTATCGGACGGATAATTCACCCCTCCACTTT. Filled out from reference TRBV11-3 and TRBJ1-6, the complete variable domain reads EAGVVQSPRYKIIEKKQPVAFWCNPISGHNTLYWYLQNLGQGPELLIRYENEEAVDDSQLPKDRFSAERLKGVDSTLKIQPAELGDSAVYLCASSYRTDNSPLHFGNGTRLTVT.

The chain couples TRBV6-6 to TRBJ2-7, with 11 nucleotides matching TRBD1. Trimming cost V 6 bases and J 1 base; bases outside gene matches: 2. This CDR3 spans 14 amino acids. In germline, CDR1 is MNHNY, CDR2 SVGAGI (reference sequence). CDR3 region: CASRGQGASYEQYF. As DNA, the CDR3 is TGTGCCAGCAGAGGACAGGGGGCATCCTACGAGCAGTACTTC.

V is TRBV5-4 and J is TRBJ1-4; maybe TRBD1 (6 bases). CDR3 length: 14 residues. The V gene's germline CDR1 is SGHNT and CDR2 YYREEE (reference sequence). The ends were cut back, 1 base at V and 5 bases at J, with 9 bases in the middle. In DNA form, the CDR3 reads TGTGCCAGCAGCTTGAGACAGGAGAATGAAAAACTGTTTTTT. Residues: CASSLRQENEKLFF.

The chain employs TRBV4-3 and TRBJ2-2; the D is unclear. Germline CDR1 LGHNA, CDR2 YSLEER. The CDR3 loop spans 17 amino acids. Trimming cost V 1 base and J 0 bases, with 12 bases left between them. CDR3 nucleotides: TGCGCCAGCAGCCAAGGTCTCCTGACCTCGAACACCGGGGAGCTGTTTTTT. Protein product: CASSQGLLTSNTGELFF.

The rearrangement joins TRBV9 to TRBJ2-2; 10 bases align to TRBD2. This CDR3 is built from 16 residues. Germline assignment: CDR1 SGDLS and CDR2 YYNGEE. V lost 4 bases to trimming and J lost 2 bases; unmatched junction nucleotides: 5. The CDR3 region is CASSIRTSGNTGELFF. The CDR3 coding sequence is TGTGCCAGCAGCATACGGACTAGCGGTAACACCGGGGAGCTGTTTTTT. The full variable domain, in which reference TRBV9 and TRBJ2-2 provide the parts outside the CDR3, is DSGVTQTPKHLITATGQRVTLRCSPRSGDLSVYWYQQSLDQGLQFLIQYYNGEERAKGNILERFSAQQFPDLHSELNLSSLELGDSALYFCASSIRTSGNTGELFFGEGSRLTVL.

The rearrangement joins TRBV10-3 to TRBJ2-2; D not resolved. V lost 6 bases and J lost 3, with 17 bases in between. The CDR3 is made up of 16 amino acids. Germline V gene sequence: CDR1 ENHRY, CDR2 SYGVKD. In nucleotides, the CDR3 is TGTGCCATCAGCGGCTCACTAACGGGCGACACCGGGGAGCTGTTTTTT. The encoded protein is CAISGSLTGDTGELFF.